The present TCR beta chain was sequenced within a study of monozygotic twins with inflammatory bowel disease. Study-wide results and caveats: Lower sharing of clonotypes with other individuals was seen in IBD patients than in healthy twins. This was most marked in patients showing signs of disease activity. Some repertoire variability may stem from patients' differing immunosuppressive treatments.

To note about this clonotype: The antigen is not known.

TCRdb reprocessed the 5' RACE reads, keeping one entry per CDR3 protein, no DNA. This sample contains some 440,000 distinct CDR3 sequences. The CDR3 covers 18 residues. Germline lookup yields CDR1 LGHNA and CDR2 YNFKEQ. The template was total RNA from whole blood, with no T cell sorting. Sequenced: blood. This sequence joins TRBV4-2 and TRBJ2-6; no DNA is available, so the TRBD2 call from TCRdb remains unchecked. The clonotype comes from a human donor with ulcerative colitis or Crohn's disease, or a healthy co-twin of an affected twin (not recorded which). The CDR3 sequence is CASSARLAGGSGANVLTF.